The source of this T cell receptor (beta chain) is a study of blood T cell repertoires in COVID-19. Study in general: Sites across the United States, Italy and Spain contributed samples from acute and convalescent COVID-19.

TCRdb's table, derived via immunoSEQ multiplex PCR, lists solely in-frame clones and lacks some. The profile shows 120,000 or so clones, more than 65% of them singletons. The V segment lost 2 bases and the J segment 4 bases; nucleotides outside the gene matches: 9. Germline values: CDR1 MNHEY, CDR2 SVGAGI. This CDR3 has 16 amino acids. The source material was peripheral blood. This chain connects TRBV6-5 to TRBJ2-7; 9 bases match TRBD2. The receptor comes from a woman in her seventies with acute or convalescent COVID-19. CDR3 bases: TGTGCCAGCAGTTACAGAGTAGCGGGGGTTCCTTACGAGCAGTACTTC. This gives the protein CASSYRVAGVPYEQYF.